Described below is a single T cell receptor beta chain sequence and its context. Libraries were prepared by immunoSEQ multiplex PCR; TCRdb keeps only in-frame clonotypes and omits some of them. The table lists roughly 50,000 clones, 75% to 95% of them singletons. The sample originates from a study of OX40 agonist ivuxolimab in advanced cancers. Trimming took 0 bases from V and 1 from J; bases not matched to a gene: 7. Germline V CDR1 and CDR2: LGHNA, YNFKEQ. The CDR3 is made up of 17 amino acids. Sample: CD4+ or CD8+ T cells sorted from blood, taken in a trial of the OX40 agonist ivuxolimab. The TCR originated in an adult with an advanced solid tumor such as melanoma, head and neck, liver or kidney cancer. V is TRBV4-2 and J is TRBJ2-3; the match to TRBD2 covers 7 bases. This chain's CDR3 is CASSQDYEAGGTDTQYF. The CDR3 DNA follows: TGTGCCAGCAGCCAAGATTATGAGGCGGGGGGCACAGATACGCAGTATTTT.